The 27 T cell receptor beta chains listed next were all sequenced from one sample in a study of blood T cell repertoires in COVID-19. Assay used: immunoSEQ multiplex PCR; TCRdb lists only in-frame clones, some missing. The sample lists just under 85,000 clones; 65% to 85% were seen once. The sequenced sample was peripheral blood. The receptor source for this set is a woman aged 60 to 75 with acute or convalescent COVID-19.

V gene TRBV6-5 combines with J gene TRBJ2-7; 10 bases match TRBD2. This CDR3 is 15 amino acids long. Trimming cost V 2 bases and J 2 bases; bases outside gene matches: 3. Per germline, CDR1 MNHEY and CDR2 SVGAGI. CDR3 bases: TGTGCCAGCAGTTACGTAGCGGGGGGACCCTACGAGCAGTACTTC. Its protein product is CASSYVAGGPYEQYF.

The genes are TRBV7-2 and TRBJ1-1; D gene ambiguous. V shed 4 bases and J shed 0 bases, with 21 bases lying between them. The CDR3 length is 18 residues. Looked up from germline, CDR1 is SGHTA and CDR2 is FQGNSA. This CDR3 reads CASSSPGREDNMNTEAFF. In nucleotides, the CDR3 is TGTGCCAGCAGCTCCCCCGGGAGAGAGGATAACATGAACACTGAAGCTTTCTTT.

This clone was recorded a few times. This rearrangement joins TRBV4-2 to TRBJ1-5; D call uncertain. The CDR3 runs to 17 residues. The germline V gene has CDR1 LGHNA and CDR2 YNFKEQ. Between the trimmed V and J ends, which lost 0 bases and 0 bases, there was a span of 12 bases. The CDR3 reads CASSQENGDLSNQPQHF. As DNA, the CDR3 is TGTGCCAGCAGCCAAGAAAACGGTGATCTTAGCAATCAGCCCCAGCATTTT.

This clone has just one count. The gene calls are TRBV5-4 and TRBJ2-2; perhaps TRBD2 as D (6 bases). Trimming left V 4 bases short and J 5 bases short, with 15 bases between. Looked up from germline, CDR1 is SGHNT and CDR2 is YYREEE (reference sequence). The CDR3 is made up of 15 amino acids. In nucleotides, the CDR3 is TGTGCCAGCAGCACCCCGGAGGGTAGAACCGGGGAGCTGTTTTTT. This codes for CASSTPEGRTGELFF.

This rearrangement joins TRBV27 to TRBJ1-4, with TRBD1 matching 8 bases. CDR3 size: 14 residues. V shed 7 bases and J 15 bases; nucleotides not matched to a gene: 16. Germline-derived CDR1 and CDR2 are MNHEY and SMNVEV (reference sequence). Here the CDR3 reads CASKRDRGKGDVFF. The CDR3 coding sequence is TGTGCCAGCAAAAGAGACAGGGGCAAGGGGGATGTGTTTTTT.

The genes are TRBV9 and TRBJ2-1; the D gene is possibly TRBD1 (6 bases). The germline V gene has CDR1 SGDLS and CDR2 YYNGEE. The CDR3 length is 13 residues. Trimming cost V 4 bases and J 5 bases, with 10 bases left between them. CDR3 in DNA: TGTGCCAGCAGCCAGGACAGTCACAATGAGCAGTTCTTC. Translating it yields CASSQDSHNEQFF.

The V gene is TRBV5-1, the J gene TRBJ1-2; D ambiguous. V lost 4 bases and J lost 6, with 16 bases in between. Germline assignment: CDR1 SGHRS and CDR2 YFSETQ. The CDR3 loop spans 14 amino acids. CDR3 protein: CASSRRTGGDGYTF. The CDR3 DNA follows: TGCGCCAGCAGCCGCCGGACGGGAGGAGATGGCTACACCTTC.

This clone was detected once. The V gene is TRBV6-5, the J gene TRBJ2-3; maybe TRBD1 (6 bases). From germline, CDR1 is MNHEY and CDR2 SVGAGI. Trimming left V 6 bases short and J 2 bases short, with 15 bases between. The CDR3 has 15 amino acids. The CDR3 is CASSLRGQTTDTQYF. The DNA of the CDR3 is TGTGCCAGCAGCCTCCGAGGACAGACCACAGATACGCAGTATTTT.

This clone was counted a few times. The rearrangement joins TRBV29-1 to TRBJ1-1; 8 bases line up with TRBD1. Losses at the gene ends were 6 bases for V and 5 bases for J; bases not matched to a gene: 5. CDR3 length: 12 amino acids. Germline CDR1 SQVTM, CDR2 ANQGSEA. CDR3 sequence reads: CSVTGVVTEAFF. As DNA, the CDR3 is TGCAGCGTGACAGGGGTAGTTACTGAAGCTTTCTTT.

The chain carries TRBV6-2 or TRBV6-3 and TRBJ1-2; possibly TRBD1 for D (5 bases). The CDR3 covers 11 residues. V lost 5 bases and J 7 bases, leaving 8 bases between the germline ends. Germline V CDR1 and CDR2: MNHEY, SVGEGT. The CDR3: CASSPGGGYTF. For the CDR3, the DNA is TGTGCCAGCAGTCCCGGGGGTGGCTACACCTTC.

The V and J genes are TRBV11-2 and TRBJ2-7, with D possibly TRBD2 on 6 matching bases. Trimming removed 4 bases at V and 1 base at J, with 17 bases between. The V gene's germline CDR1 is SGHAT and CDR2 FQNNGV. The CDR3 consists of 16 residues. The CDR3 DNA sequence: TGTGCCAGCAGCTCTCTACGGGACTCCTCATCCTACGAGCAGTACTTC. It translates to CASSSLRDSSSYEQYF. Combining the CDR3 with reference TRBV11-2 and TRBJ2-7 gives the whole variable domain EAGVAQSPRYKIIEKRQSVAFWCNPISGHATLYWYQQILGQGPKLLIQFQNNGVVDDSQLPKDRFSAERLKGVDSTLKIQPAKLEDSAVYLCASSSLRDSSSYEQYFGPGTRLTVT.

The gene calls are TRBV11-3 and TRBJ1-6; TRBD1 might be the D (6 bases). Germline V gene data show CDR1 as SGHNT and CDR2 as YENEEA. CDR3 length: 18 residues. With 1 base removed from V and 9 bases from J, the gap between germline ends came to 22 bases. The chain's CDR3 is CASSLGASWGGEGSPLHF. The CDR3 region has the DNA TGTGCCAGCAGCTTAGGGGCATCGTGGGGGGGCGAGGGTTCACCCCTCCACTTT.

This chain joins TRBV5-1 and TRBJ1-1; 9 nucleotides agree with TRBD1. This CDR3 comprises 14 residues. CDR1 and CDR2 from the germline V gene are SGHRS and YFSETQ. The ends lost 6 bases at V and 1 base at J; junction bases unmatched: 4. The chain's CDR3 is CASTRTGENTEAFF. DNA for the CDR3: TGCGCCAGCACCCGGACAGGGGAGAACACTGAAGCTTTCTTT. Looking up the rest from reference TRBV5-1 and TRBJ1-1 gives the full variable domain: KAGVTQTPRYLIKTRGQQVTLSCSPISGHRSVSWYQQTPGQGLQFLFEYFSETQRNKGNFPGRFSGRQFSNSRSEMNVSTLELGDSALYLCASTRTGENTEAFFGQGTRLTVV.

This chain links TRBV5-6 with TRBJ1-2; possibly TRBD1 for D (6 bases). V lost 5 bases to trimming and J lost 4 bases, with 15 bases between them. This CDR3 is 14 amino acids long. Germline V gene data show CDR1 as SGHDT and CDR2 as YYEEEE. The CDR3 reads CASSLRQVGYGYTF. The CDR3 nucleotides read TGTGCCAGCAGTTTGAGACAGGTTGGCTATGGCTACACCTTC.

The CDR3 loop reads CASRLTTFGSYEQYF. The CDR3, as DNA: TGTGCAAGTCGCTTAACTACGTTCGGCTCCTACGAGCAGTACTTC. The gene calls are TRBV12-2 and TRBJ2-7; the table's D call of TRBD2 was not tested on the DNA. TRBV12-2 is designated a pseudogene. The CDR3 covers 15 residues.

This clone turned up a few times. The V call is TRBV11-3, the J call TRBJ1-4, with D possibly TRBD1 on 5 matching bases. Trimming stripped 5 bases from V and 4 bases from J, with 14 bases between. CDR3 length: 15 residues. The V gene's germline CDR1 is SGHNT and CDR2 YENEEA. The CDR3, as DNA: TGTGCCAGCAGCCACAGACAGAACTTTAATGAAAAACTGTTTTTT. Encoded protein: CASSHRQNFNEKLFF.

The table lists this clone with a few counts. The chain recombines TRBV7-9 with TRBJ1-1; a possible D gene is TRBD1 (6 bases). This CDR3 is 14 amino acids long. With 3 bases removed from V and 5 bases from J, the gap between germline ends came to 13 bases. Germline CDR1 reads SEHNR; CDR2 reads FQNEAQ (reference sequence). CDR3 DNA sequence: TGTGCCAGCAGCTTTCATGGGGGCGAAACTGAAGCTTTCTTT. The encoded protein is CASSFHGGETEAFF.

The CDR3 loop is CASSLVKGDTEAFF. In DNA form, the CDR3 reads TGCGCCAGCAGCTTGGTTAAGGGGGACACTGAAGCTTTCTTT. The V gene is TRBV5-1, the J gene TRBJ1-1, with D perhaps TRBD1 (6 bases). Trimming left V 0 bases short and J 3 bases short, with 9 bases between. This CDR3 region has 14 residues. Germline V CDR1 and CDR2: SGHRS, YFSETQ.

The CDR3 DNA reads as TGTGCCAGCAGTCAGGGACTACCACAAGAGACCCAGTACTTC. Translating it yields CASSQGLPQETQYF. The chain is built from TRBV6-5 and TRBJ2-5, with 7 bases that match TRBD2. Germline CDR1 MNHEY, CDR2 SVGAGI. J gave up 2 bases and V 5 bases, and 5 bases lay outside the gene matches. The CDR3 has 14 residues.

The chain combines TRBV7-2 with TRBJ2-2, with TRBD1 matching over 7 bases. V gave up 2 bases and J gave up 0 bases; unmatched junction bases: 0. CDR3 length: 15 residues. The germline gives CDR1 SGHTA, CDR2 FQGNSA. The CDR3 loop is CASSLQGANTGELFF. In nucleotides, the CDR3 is TGTGCCAGCAGCTTACAGGGGGCGAACACCGGGGAGCTGTTTTTT. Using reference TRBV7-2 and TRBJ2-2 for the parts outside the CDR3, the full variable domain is GAGVSQSPSNKVTEKGKDVELRCDPISGHTALYWYRQSLGQGLEFLIYFQGNSAPDKSGLPSDRFSAERTGGSVSTLTIQRTQQEDSAVYLCASSLQGANTGELFFGEGSRLTVL.

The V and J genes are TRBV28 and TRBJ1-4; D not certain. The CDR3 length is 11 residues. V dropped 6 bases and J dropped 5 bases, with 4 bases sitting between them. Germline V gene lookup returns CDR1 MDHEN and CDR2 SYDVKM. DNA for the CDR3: TGTGCCAGCAGGGCCAATGAAAAACTGTTTTTT. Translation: CASRANEKLFF.

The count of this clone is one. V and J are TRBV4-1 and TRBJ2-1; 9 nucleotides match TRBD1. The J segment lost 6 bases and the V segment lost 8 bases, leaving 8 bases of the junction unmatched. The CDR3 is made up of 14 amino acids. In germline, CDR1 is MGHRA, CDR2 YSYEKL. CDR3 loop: CASRGGQGPNEQFF. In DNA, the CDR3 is TGCGCCAGCCGCGGGGGACAGGGACCCAATGAGCAGTTCTTC.

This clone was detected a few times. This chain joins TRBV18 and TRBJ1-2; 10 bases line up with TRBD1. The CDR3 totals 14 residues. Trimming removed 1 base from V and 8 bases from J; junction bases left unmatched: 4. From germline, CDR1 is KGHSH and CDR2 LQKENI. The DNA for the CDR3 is TGTGCCAGCTCACCACTCGACAGGGGGCGAGGCTACACCTTC. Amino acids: CASSPLDRGRGYTF.

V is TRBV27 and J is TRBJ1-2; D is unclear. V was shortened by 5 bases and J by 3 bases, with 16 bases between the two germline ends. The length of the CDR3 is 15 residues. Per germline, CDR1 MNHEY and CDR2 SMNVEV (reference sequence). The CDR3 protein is CASSPLVRSYYGYTF. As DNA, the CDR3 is TGTGCCAGCAGTCCCCTTGTGAGGTCCTACTATGGCTACACCTTC.

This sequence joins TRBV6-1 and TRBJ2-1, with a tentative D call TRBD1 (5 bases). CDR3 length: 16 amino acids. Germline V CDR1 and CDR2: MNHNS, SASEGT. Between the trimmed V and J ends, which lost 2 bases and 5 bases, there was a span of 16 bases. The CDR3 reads CASSEYLSGYDNEQFF. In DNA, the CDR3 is TGTGCCAGCAGTGAATATTTGTCAGGGTATGACAATGAGCAGTTCTTC.

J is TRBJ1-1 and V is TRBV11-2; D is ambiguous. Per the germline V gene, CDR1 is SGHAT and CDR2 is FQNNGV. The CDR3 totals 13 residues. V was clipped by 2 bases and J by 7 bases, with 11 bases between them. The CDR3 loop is CASSLLEGGEAFF. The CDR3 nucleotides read TGTGCCAGCAGCTTATTAGAGGGAGGTGAAGCTTTCTTT.

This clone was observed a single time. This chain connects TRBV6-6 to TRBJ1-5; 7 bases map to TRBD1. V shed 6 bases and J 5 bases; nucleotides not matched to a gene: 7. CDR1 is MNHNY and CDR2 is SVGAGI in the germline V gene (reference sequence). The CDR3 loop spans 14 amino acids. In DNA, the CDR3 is TGTGCCAGCAGCAGGGTAGGGGGCGATCAGCCCCAGCATTTT. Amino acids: CASSRVGGDQPQHF.